This T cell receptor beta chain was sequenced in a study of T cell clones after liver transplantation. Turning to the study itself: Third-party-reactive TCRbeta sequences from pre-transplant mixed lymphocyte reactions served as antigen-independent comparators. Three of eight recipients were HCV-positive; others had non-autoimmune, non-viral indications.

The CDR3 sequence runs 18 residues, both termini included. This table comes from immunoSEQ multiplex PCR, and its TCRdb copy is limited to in-frame clones, with some not included. The sample carries more than 100,000 clones, around four fifths recorded once. This clone is a singleton in its sample. Its matching antigen is unknown. The DNA is omitted, as the CDR3 cannot be located on it reliably, and the CDR3 follows TCRdb's listing. Notes on the study in general: Migration into the graft, not deletion, may explain lost graft donor-reactive T cells.

The receptor was derived from a human patient who received a liver transplant. The graft donor may have given rise to some T cells. The chain couples TRBV21-1 to TRBJ2-2; no check of the table's D call, TRBD2, against the DNA was made. TRBV21-1 is marked as a pseudogene. Sample: CD4+ T cells from blood, taken approximately 45 months after liver transplant. The CDR3 here is CASSMGFGGGANTGELFF.